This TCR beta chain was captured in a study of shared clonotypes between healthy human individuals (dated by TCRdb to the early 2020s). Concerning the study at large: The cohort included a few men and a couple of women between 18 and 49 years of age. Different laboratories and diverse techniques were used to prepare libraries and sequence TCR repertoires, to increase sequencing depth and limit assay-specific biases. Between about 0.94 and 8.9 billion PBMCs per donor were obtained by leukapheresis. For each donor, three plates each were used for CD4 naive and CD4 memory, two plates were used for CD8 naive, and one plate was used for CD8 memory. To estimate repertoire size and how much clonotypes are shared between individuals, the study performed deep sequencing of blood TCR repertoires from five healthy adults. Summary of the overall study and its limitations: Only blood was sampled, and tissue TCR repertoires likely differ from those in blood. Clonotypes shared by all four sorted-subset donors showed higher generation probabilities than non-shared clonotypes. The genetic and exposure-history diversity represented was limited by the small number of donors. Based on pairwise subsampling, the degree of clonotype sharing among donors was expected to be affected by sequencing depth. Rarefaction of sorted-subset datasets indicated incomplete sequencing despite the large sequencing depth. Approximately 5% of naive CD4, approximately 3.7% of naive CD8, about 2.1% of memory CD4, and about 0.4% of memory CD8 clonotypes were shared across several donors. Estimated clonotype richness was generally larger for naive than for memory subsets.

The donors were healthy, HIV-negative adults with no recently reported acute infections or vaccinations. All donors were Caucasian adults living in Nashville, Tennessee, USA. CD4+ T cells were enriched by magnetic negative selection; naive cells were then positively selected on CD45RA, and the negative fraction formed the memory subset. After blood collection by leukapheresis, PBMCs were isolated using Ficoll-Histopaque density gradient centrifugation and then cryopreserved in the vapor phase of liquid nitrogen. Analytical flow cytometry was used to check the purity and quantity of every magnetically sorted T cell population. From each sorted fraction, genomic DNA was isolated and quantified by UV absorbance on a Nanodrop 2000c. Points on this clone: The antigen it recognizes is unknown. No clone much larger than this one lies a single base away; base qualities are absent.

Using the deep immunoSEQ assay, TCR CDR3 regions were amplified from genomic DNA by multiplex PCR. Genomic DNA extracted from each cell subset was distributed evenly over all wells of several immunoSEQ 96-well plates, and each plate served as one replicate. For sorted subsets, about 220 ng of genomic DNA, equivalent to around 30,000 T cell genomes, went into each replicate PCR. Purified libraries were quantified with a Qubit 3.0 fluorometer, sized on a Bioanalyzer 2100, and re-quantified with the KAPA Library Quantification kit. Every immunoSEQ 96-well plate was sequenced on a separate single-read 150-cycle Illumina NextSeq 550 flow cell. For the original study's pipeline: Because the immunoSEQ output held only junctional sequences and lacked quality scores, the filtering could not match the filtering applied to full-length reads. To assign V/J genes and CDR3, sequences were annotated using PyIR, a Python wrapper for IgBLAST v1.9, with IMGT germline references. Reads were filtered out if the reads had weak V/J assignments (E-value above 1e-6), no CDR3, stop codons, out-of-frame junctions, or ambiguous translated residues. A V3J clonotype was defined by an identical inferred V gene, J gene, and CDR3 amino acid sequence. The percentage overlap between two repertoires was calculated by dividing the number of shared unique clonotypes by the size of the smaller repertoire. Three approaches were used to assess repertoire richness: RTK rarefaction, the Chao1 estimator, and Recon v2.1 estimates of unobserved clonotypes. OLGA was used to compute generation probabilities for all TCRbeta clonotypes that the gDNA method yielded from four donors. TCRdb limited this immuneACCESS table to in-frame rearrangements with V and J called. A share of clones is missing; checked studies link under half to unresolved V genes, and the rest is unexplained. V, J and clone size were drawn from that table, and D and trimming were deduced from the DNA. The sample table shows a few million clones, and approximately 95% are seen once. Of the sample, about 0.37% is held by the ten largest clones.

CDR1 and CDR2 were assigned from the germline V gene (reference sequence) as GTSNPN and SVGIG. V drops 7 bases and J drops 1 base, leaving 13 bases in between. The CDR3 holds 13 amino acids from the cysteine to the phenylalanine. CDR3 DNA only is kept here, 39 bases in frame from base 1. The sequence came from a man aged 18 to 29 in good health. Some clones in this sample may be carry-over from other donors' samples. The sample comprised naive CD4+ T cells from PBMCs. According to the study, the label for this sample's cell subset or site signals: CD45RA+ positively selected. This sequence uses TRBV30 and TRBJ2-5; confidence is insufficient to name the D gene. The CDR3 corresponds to CAFPAQPQETQYF. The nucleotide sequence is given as TGTGCCTTCCCGGCCCAGCCCCAAGAGACCCAGTACTTC.